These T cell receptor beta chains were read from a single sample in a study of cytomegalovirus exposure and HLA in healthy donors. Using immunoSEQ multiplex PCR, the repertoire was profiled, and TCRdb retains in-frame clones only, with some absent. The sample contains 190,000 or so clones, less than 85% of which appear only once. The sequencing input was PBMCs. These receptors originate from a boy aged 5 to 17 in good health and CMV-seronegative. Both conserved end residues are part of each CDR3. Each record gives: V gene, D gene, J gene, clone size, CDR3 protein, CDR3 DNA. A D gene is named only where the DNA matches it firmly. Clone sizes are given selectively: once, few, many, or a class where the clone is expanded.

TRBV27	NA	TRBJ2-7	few	CASSLSSSGEQYF	TGTGCCAGCAGTTTATCCTCCTCGGGCGAGCAGTACTTC
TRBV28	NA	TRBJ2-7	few	CASSSTGDNQYF	TGTGCCAGCAGTTCTACTGGGGACAACCAGTACTTC
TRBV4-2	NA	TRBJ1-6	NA	CASSTGVGNSPLHF	TGTGCCAGCAGCACGGGGGTAGGTAATTCACCCCTCCACTTT
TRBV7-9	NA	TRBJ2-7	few	CASSLWGSYEQYF	TGTGCCAGCAGCTTATGGGGCAGTTACGAGCAGTACTTC
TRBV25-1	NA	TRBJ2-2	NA	CASSEFPGSTGELFF	TGTGCCAGCAGTGAATTCCCGGGGAGCACCGGGGAGCTGTTTTTT
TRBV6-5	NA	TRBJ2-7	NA	CASSYRRTAFYEQYF	TGTGCCAGCAGTTACCGAAGGACAGCTTTCTACGAGCAGTACTTC
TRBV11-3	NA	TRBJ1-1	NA	CASSPHTGNTEAFF	TGTGCCAGCAGCCCCCACACAGGGAACACTGAAGCTTTCTTT
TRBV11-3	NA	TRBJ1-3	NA	CASSSGNSGNTIYF	TGTGCCAGCAGCTCCGGGAACTCTGGAAACACCATATATTTT
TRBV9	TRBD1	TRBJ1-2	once	CASSPRTGNYGYTF	TGTGCCAGCAGCCCCCGGACAGGGAACTATGGCTACACCTTC
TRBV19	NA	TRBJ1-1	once	CASSQGRSTEAFF	TGTGCCAGTAGCCAGGGAAGGAGCACTGAAGCTTTCTTT
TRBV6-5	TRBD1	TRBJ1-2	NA	CASSSYSRTGRIYTF	TGTGCCAGCAGTTCTTACAGTAGGACAGGGCGGATCTACACCTTC
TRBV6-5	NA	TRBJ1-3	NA	CASSLGGAGNTIYF	TGTGCCAGCAGCCTAGGGGGTGCTGGAAACACCATATATTTT
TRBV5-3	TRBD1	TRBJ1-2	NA	CARSFQQGWYGYTF	TGTGCCAGAAGCTTCCAACAGGGGTGGTATGGCTACACCTTC
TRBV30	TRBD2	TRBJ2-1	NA	CALGLAAYNEQFF	TGTGCCCTGGGACTAGCGGCCTACAATGAGCAGTTCTTC
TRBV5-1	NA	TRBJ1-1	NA	CASSFGGVTEAFF	TGCGCCAGCAGCTTCGGGGGGGTCACTGAAGCTTTCTTT
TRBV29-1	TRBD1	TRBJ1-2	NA	CSVVPRQGYGYTF	TGCAGCGTTGTCCCGCGACAGGGATATGGCTACACCTTC
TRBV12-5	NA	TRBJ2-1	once	CASGPGSTGYNEQFF	TGTGCTAGTGGCCCGGGGTCGACAGGTTACAATGAGCAGTTCTTC
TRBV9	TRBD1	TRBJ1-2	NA	CASSVEDRGVGYTF	TGTGCCAGCAGCGTAGAGGACAGGGGGGTCGGCTACACCTTC
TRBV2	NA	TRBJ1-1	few	CASSELGDISLMNTEAFF	TGTGCCAGCAGTGAACTCGGGGACATCTCTCTCATGAACACTGAAGCTTTCTTT
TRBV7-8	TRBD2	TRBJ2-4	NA	CASSTLAGVDKNIQYF	TGTGCCAGCAGCACACTAGCGGGAGTTGACAAAAACATTCAGTACTTC
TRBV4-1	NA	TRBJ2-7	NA	CASLSSSYEQYF	TGCGCCAGCCTTTCGAGCTCCTACGAGCAGTACTTC
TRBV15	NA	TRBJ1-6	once	CATSRDIRVDSPLHF	TGTGCCACCAGCAGAGATATCAGGGTTGATTCACCCCTCCACTTT
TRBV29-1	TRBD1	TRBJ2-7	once	CSAVQGSTYEQYF	TGCAGCGCTGTACAGGGGAGTACCTACGAGCAGTACTTC
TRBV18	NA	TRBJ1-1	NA	CASSTTTETFTEAFF	TGTGCCAGCTCAACGACGACAGAAACTTTCACTGAAGCTTTCTTT
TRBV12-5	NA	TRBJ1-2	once	CASGLPRRDGYTF	TGTGCTAGTGGTTTGCCGCGCAGGGATGGCTACACCTTC
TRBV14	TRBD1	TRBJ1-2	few	CASSLTGKGGYTF	TGTGCCAGCAGTCTGACAGGGAAAGGAGGCTACACCTTC
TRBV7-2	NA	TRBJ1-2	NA	CASSSTGGYGYTF	TGTGCCAGCAGCTCTACCGGGGGCTATGGCTACACCTTC
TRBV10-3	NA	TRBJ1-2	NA	CAISEPEGGNYGYTF	TGTGCCATCAGTGAGCCGGAAGGGGGAAACTATGGCTACACCTTC
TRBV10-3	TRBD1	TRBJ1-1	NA	CAIRERTGNTEAFF	TGTGCCATCAGAGAAAGGACAGGGAACACTGAAGCTTTCTTT